This T cell receptor (beta chain) appears in the sequencing data of a study of blood T cell repertoires in COVID-19. Study as a whole: The analysed material was cDNA or gDNA that came from T cells, B-cell-depleted T cells, or PBMCs.

Self-reported history from a screening survey and questionnaire set each donor's cohort. Exposed participants came across a COVID-19 case within 2 weeks before study entry. Libraries were prepared by immunoSEQ multiplex PCR; TCRdb keeps only in-frame clonotypes and omits some of them. The sample includes 400,000 to 500,000 clones, roughly 88% of them seen just once. Germline loops: CDR1 LNHNV, CDR2 YYDKDF (reference sequence). With 0 bases clipped from V and 1 base from J, the junction kept 7 bases outside the gene matches. This CDR3 region has 18 residues. Sequences were obtained from PBMCs or T cells enriched from blood (not recorded which). This clonotype was obtained from a young woman who had been exposed to COVID-19. V and J are TRBV15 and TRBJ2-1; 9 bases are shared with TRBD2. DNA for the CDR3: TGTGCCACCAGCAGAGAGTCATGGACTAGCGTATCCTACAATGAGCAGTTCTTC. Protein: CATSRESWTSVSYNEQFF.